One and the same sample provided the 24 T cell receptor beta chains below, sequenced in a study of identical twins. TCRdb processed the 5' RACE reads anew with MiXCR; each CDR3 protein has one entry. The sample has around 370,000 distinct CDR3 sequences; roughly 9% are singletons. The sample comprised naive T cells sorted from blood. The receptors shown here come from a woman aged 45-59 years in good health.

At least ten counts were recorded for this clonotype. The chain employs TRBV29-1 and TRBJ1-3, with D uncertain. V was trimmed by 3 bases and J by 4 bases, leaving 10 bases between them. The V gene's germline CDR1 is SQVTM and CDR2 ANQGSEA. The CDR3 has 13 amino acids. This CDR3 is CSVDKVSGNTIYF. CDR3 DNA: TGCAGCGTTGATAAAGTGTCCGGAAACACCATATATTTT.

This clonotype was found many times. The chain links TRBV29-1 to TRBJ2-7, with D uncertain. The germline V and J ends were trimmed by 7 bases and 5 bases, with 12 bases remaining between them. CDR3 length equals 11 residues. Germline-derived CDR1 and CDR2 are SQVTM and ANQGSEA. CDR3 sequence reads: CSARAGHEQYV. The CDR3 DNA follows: TGCAGCGCCCGTGCCGGACACGAGCAGTACGTC.

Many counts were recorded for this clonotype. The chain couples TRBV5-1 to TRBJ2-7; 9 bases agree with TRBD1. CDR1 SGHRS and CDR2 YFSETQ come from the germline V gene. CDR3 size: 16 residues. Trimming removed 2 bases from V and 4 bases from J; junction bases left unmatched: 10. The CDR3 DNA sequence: TGCGCCAGCAGCTTCGTCCCCGGGACAGGGTCTTACGAGCAGTACTTC. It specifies CASSFVPGTGSYEQYF.

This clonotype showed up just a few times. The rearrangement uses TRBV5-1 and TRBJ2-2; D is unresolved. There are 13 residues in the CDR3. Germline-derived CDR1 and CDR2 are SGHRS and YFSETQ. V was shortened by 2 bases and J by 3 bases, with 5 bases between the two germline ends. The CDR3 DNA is TGCGCCAGCAGCTTCACAGACACCGGGGAGCTGTTTTTT. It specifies CASSFTDTGELFF.

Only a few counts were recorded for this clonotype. This chain's CDR3 is CASSSQGRAGVYNEQFF. CDR3 sequence (DNA): TGCGCCAGCAGCTCCCAGGGCAGGGCAGGGGTTTACAATGAGCAGTTCTTC. The chain employs TRBV5-1 and TRBJ2-1; possibly TRBD1 for D (6 bases). CDR3 length: 17 amino acids. Germline V gene lookup returns CDR1 SGHRS and CDR2 YFSETQ. V was cut by 3 bases and J by 4 bases, with 20 bases left in between.

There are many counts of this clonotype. Here the CDR3 reads CASSQGTSGSGQFF. The DNA for the CDR3 is TGTGCCAGCAGCCAAGGGACTAGCGGGAGTGGGCAGTTCTTC. The gene calls are TRBV3-1 and TRBJ2-1, with TRBD2 matching 13 bases. The germline CDR1 and CDR2 sequences are LGHDT and YNNKEL (reference sequence). J lost 12 bases, V lost 1 base, and 3 bases had no gene match. The CDR3 extends over 14 amino acids.

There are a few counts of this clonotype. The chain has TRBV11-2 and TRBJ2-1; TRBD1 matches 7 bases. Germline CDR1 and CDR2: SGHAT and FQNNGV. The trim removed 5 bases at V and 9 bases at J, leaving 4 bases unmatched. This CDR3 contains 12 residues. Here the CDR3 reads CASSQGGVEQFF. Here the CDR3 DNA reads TGTGCCAGCAGCCAAGGGGGCGTTGAGCAGTTCTTC.

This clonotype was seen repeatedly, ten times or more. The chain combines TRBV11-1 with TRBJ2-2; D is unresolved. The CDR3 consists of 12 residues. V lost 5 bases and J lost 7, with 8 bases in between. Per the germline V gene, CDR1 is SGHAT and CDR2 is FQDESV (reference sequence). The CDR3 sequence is CASSRLVGELFF. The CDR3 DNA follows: TGTGCCAGCAGCCGATTGGTCGGGGAGCTGTTTTTT.

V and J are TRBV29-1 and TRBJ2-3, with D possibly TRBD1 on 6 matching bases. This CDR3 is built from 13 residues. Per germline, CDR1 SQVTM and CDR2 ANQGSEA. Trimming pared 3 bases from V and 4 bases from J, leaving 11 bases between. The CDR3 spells CSVDHGGPDTQYF. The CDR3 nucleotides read TGCAGCGTTGATCATGGGGGCCCAGATACGCAGTATTTT.

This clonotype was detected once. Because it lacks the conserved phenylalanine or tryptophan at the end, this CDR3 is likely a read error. CDR3 loop: CAISPERGELFC. The CDR3 coding sequence is TGTGCCATCAGTCCAGAGAGGGGGGAGCTGTTTTGT. The J gene is TRBJ2-2, the V gene TRBV10-3; D unresolved. V dropped 5 bases and J dropped 8 bases, with 9 bases sitting between them. The V gene's germline CDR1 is ENHRY and CDR2 SYGVKD. The CDR3 length is 12 residues.

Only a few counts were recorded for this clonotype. The CDR3 sequence is CASRPRGTSGIYNEQFF. CDR3 in DNA: TGCGCCAGCAGGCCGCGGGGGACTAGCGGGATCTACAATGAGCAGTTCTTC. The V and J genes are TRBV5-1 and TRBJ2-1, with 13 bases lining up with TRBD2. There are 17 residues in the CDR3. Germline-derived CDR1 and CDR2 are SGHRS and YFSETQ. The junction had 8 bases not matched to a gene; V was cut back by 5 bases and J by 3 bases.

CDR3: CASSLREPRRDTQYF. The CDR3 nucleotides are TGTGCCAGCAGTTTACGGGAGCCCCGCAGAGATACGCAGTATTTT. V and J are TRBV12-3 or TRBV12-4 and TRBJ2-3; D is possibly TRBD2 (6 bases). This CDR3 is built from 15 residues. Deletions cut 2 bases from V and 5 bases from J, with 14 bases between.

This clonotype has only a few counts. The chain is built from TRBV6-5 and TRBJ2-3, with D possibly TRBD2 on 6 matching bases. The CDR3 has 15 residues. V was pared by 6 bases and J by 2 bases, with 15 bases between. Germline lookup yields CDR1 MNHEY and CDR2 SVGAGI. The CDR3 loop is CASSYEWGDTDTQYF. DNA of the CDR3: TGTGCCAGCAGCTACGAGTGGGGGGACACAGATACGCAGTATTTT.

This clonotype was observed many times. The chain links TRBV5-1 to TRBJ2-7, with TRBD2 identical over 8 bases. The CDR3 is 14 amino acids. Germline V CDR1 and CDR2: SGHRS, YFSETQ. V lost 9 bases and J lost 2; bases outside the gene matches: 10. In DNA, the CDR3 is TGCGCCATCTCAAAGCGGGAGAAAACCTACGAGCAGTACGTC. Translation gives CAISKREKTYEQYV.

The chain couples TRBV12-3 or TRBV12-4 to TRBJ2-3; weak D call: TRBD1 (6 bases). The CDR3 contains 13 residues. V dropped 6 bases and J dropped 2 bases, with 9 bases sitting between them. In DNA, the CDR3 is TGTGCCAGCAGGGGGGCTAACACAGATACGCAGTATTTT. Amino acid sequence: CASRGANTDTQYF.

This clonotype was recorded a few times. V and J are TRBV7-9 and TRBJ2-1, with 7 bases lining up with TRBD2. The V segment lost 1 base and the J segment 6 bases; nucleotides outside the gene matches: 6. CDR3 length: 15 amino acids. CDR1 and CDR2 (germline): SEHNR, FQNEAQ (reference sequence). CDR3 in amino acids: CASSLGLAVTNEQFF. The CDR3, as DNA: TGTGCCAGCAGCTTAGGCCTAGCGGTTACCAATGAGCAGTTCTTC.

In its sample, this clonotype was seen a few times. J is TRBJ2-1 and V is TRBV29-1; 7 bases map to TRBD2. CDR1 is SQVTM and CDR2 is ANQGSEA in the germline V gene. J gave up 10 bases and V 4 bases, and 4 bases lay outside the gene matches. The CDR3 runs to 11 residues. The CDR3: CSVVGGIEQFF. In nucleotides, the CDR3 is TGCAGCGTTGTCGGGGGGATCGAGCAGTTCTTC.

The CDR3 protein is CASSLGEHYGYTF. In nucleotides, the CDR3 is TGTGCCAGCAGCTTAGGGGAGCACTATGGCTACACCTTC. The V and J genes are TRBV11-2 and TRBJ1-2; no reliable D call. The V end lost 1 base, the J end lost 3 bases, and 6 bases lay between the germline ends. The CDR3 covers 13 residues. Germline-derived CDR1 and CDR2 are SGHAT and FQNNGV.

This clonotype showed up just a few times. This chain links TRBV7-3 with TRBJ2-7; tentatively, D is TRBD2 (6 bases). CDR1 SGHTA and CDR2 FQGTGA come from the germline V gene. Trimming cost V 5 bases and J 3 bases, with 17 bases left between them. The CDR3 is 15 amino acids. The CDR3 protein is CASSAIPGRDYEQYF. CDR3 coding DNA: TGTGCCAGCAGCGCGATTCCGGGGCGGGACTACGAGCAGTACTTC.

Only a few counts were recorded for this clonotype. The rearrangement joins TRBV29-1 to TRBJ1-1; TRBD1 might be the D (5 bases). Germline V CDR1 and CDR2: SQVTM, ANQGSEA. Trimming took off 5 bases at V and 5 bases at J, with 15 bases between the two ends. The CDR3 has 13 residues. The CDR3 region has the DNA TGCAGCGTTTCCTCGGGGGTTGGGACTGAAGCTTTCTTT. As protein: CSVSSGVGTEAFF.

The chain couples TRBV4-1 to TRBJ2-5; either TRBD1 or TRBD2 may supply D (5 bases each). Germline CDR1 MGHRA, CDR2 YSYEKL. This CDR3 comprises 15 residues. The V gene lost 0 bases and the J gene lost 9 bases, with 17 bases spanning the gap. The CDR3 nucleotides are TGCGCCAGCAGCCAAGATCGGGACGGCGAACGGGCCCAGTACTTC. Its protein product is CASSQDRDGERAQYF.

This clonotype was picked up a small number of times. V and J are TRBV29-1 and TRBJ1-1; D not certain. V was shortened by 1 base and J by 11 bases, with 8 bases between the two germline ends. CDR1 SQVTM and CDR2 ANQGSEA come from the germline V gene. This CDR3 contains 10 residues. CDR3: CSVEAFGAFF. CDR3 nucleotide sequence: TGCAGCGTTGAAGCCTTCGGGGCTTTCTTT.

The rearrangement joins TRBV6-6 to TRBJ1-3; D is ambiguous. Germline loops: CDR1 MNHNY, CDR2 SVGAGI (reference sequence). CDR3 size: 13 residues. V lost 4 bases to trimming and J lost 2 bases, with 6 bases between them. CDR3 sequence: CASSSVTGNTIYF. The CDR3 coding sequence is TGTGCCAGCAGTTCCGTAACTGGAAACACCATATATTTT.

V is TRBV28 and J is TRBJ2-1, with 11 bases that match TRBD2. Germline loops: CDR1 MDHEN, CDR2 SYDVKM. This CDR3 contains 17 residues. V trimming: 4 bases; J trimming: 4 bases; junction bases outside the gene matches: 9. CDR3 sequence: CASSWVAGGLQYNEQFF. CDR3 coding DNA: TGTGCCAGCAGTTGGGTAGCGGGAGGGCTCCAATACAATGAGCAGTTCTTC. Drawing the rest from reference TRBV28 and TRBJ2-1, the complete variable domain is DVKVTQSSRYLVKRTGEKVFLECVQDMDHENMFWYRQDPGLGLRLIYFSYDVKMKEKGDIPEGYSVSREKKERFSLILESASTNQTSMYLCASSWVAGGLQYNEQFFGPGTRLTVL.